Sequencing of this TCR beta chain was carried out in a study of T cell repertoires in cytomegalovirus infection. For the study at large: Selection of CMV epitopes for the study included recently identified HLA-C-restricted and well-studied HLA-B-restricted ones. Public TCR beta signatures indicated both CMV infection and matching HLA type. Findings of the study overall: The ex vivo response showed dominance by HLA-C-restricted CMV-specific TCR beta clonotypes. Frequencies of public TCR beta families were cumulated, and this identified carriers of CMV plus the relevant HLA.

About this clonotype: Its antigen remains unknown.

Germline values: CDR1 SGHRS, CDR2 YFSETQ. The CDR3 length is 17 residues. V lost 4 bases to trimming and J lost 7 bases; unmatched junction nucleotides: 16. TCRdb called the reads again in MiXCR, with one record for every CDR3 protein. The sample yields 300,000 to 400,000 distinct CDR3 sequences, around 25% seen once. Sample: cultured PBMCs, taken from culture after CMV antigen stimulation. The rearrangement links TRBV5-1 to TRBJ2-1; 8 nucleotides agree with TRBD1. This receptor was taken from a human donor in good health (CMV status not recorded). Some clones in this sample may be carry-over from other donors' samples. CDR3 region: CASSLTDGQGWGNEQFF. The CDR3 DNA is TGCGCCAGCAGCCTAACCGATGGACAGGGATGGGGTAATGAGCAGTTCTTC.